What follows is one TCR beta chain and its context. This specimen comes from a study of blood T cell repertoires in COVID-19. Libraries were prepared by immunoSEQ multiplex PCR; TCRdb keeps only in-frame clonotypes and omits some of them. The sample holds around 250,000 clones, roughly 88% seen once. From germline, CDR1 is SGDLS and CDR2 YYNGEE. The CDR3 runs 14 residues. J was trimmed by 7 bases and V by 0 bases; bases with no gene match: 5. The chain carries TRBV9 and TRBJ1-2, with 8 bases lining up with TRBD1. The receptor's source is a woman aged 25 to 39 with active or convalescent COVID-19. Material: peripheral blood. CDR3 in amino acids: CASSVGDRGGGYTF. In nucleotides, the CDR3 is TGTGCCAGCAGCGTAGGTGACAGGGGAGGTGGCTACACCTTC.